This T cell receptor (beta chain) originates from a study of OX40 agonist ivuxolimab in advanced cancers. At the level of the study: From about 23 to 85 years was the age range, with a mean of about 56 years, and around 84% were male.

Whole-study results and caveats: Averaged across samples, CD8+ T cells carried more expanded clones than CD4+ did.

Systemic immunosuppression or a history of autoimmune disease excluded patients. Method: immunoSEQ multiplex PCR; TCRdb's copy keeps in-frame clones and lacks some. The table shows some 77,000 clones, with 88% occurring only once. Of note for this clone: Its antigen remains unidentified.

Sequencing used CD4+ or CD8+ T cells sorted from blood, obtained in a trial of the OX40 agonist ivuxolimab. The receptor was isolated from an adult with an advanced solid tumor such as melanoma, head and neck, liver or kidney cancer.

The CDR3 protein is CASSLVAWHEQFF. The DNA of the CDR3 is TGTGCCAGCAGTTTAGTAGCGTGGCATGAGCAGTTCTTC. This chain joins TRBV27 and TRBJ2-1; a possible D gene is TRBD2 (5 bases). The CDR3 runs to 13 residues. Germline V gene lookup returns CDR1 MNHEY and CDR2 SMNVEV (reference sequence). V was trimmed by 2 bases and J by 8 bases, leaving 10 bases between them.